This TCR beta chain was sequenced for a study of technical replicates of blood from a handful of donors. Germline loops: CDR1 SGDLS, CDR2 YYNGEE. The ends lost 4 bases at V and 3 bases at J; junction bases unmatched: 11. The CDR3 length is 16 residues. Repertoires were generated with immunoSEQ multiplex PCR, while TCRdb's copy carries only in-frame clones and drops some. The sample consists of some 80,000 clones, under 97% of them appearing once. This chain uses TRBV9 with TRBJ2-7; 9 nucleotides line up with TRBD1. The TCR comes from a human donor in good health. Sequenced sample: T cells isolated from PBMCs. Here the CDR3 reads CASSPGTGNNGYEQYF. For the CDR3, the DNA is TGTGCCAGCAGCCCAGGGACAGGGAATAACGGCTACGAGCAGTACTTC.